The present TCR beta chain was sequenced within a study of PD-1 blockade in classical Hodgkin lymphoma. Generated by immunoSEQ multiplex PCR, the TCRdb table keeps only in-frame clones and is missing some. The repertoire consists of around 13,000 clones, with 85% to 90% occurring once and the leading ten covering 0.5%. This clone has more than one count but fewer than ten. Its antigen is not known. Relapses following autologous stem cell transplantation were seen in all patients, with brentuximab vedotin exposure varying. It was by magnetic negative selection that CD4+ T cells were purified from thawed PBMCs. Study conclusions and caveats: For complete responders, baseline diversity was comparable to that of newly diagnosed patients.

In germline, CDR1 is SGHAT, CDR2 FQNNGV. Between the trimmed V and J ends, which lost 1 base and 4 bases, there was a span of 4 bases. This CDR3 has 12 residues. The sequencing used CD4+ T cells from blood, collected at baseline. The V call is TRBV11-2, the J call TRBJ1-2; the D is unclear. The sequence was obtained from a human donor with classical Hodgkin lymphoma. This CDR3 is CASSLGSYGYTF. CDR3 DNA sequence: TGTGCCAGCAGCTTAGGCAGCTATGGCTACACCTTC.